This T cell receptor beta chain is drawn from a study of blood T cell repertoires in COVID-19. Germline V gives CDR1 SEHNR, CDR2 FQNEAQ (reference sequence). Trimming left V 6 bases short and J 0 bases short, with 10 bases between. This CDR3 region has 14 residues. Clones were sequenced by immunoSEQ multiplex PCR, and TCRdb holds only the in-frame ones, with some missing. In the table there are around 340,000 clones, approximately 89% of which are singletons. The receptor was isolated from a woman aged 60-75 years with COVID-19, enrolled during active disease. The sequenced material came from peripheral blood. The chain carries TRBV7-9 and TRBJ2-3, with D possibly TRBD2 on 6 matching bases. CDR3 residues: CASRVGGSTDTQYF. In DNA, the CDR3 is TGTGCCAGCAGGGTGGGGGGAAGCACAGATACGCAGTATTTT. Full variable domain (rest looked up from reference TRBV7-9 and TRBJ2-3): DTGVSQNPRHKITKRGQNVTFRCDPISEHNRLYWYRQTLGQGPEFLTYFQNEAQLEKSRLLSDRFSAERPKGSFSTLEIQRTEQGDSAMYLCASRVGGSTDTQYFGPGTRLTVL.